The 4 T cell receptor beta chains presented below share a single source sample, sequenced in a study of PD-1 blockade in classical Hodgkin lymphoma. Time point here: cycle 4 day 1 (C4D1), after 5 to 7 weeks of nivolumab. All patients experienced relapse after autologous stem cell transplantation, and brentuximab vedotin exposure was variable. Magnetic negative selection of thawed PBMCs was the method by which CD4+ T cells were purified. Sequencing used immunoSEQ multiplex PCR; TCRdb keeps in-frame clones, though not all of them. Altogether about 30,000 clones are present, approximately 90% being singletons, with the ten largest covering approximately 0.45%. This material consisted of CD4+ T cells from blood, taken before the fourth cycle of nivolumab. The receptors here all came from a human donor with classical Hodgkin lymphoma.

The chain is built from TRBV14 and TRBJ2-2; 10 nucleotides agree with TRBD2. This CDR3 contains 16 residues. V dropped 4 bases and J dropped 4; count of bases not matched to a gene: 6. The V gene's germline CDR1 is SGHDN and CDR2 FVKESK. CDR3 amino acids: CASSPLAGAITGELFF. CDR3 nucleotides: TGTGCCAGCAGCCCCCTAGCGGGGGCGATCACCGGGGAGCTGTTTTTT.

V is TRBV4-1 and J is TRBJ2-7, with unresolved D. Looked up from germline, CDR1 is MGHRA and CDR2 is YSYEKL. Trimming stripped 0 bases from V and 0 bases from J, with 9 bases between. The CDR3 extends over 15 amino acids. The DNA for the CDR3 is TGCGCCAGCAGCCAAGACGTTTTCGCCTCCTACGAGCAGTACTTC. It yields the protein CASSQDVFASYEQYF.

The CDR3 DNA reads TGTGCCAGCAGCTTAGCAGGGATGGTGGGTGTCGGGGCCAACGTCCTGACTTTC. Translated: CASSLAGMVGVGANVLTF. The V call is TRBV13, the J call TRBJ2-6; TRBD1 might be the D (5 bases). V was shortened by 1 base and J by 4 bases, with 17 bases between the two germline ends. This CDR3 region has 18 residues. In germline, CDR1 is PRHDT, CDR2 FYEKMQ (reference sequence).

This chain uses TRBV7-2 with TRBJ1-5; D is ambiguous. V was clipped by 4 bases and J by 2 bases, with 9 bases between them. The CDR3 runs to 14 residues. The germline V gene encodes CDR1 SGHTA and CDR2 FQGNSA. CDR3 protein: CASSSRVGNQPQHF. The CDR3 DNA reads TGTGCCAGCAGCTCCCGTGTTGGCAATCAGCCCCAGCATTTT.